This T cell receptor (beta chain) is drawn from a study of graft-versus-host responses after intestinal transplantation. Study background: Recipients were given multivisceral, liver-intestinal, or isolated intestinal transplants. Each recipient received anti-thymocyte globulin induction, then tacrolimus and steroids for approximately 3 years. Study-level points and caveats: GvH clonotypes were identified within recipient marrow, with a subset emerging first in ileum or blood.

Measured with immunoSEQ multiplex PCR; TCRdb has only the in-frame clones, and not every one. The data show about 71,000 clones, about 90% seen once. Remarks on this clone: Its antigen remains unknown.

The germline V gene has CDR1 SQVTM and CDR2 ANQGSEA. CDR3 length: 15 amino acids. V was pared by 2 bases and J by 0 bases, with 3 bases of the junction left unmatched. This chain joins TRBV29-1 and TRBJ2-2; 7 bases fit TRBD1. This receptor was identified in a human donor who received an intestinal transplant. The source was unstimulated CD8+ T cells sorted from spleen or lymph node cells, collected before intestinal transplant. The CDR3 DNA follows: TGCAGCGTTGAATGGCAGGGGGCGAACACCGGGGAGCTGTTTTTT. Translation gives CSVEWQGANTGELFF.